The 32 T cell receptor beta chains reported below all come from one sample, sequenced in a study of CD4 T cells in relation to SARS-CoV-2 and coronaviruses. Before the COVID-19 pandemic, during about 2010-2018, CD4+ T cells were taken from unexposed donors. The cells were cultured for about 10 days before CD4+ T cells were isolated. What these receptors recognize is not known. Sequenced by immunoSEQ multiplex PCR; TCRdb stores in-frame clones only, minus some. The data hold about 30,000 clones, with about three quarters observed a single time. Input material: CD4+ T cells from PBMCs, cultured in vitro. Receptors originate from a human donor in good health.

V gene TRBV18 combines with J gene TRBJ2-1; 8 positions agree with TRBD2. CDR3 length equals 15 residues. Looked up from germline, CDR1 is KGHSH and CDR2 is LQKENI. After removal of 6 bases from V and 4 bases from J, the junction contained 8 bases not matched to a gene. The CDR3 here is CASSDTSGGYNEQFF. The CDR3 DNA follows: TGTGCCAGCTCGGATACTAGCGGCGGATACAATGAGCAGTTCTTC.

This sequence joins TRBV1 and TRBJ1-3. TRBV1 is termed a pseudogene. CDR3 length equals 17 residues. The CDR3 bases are TGCACCAGCAGCCAGAGGGGGGACGTAAGCTCTGGAAACACCATATATTTT. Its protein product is CTSSQRGDVSSGNTIYF.

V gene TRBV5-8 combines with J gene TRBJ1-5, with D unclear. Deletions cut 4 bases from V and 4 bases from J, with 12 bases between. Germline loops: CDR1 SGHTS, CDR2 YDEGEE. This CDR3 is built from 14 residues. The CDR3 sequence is CASSTWIRNQPQHF. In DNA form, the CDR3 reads TGTGCCAGCAGCACCTGGATCCGGAATCAGCCCCAGCATTTT.

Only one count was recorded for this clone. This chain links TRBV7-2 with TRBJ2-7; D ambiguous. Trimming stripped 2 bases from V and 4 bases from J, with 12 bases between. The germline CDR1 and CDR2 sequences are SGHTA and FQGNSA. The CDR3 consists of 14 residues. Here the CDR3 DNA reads TGTGCCAGCAGCTTACGAGGAGCCCCTTACGAGCAGTACTTC. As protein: CASSLRGAPYEQYF.

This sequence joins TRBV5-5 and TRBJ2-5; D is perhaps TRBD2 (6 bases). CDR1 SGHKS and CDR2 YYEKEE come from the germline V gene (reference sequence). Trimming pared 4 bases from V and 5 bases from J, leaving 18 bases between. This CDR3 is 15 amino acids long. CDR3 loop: CASSGGVADRETQYF. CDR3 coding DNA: TGTGCCAGCAGCGGCGGGGTAGCTGACCGGGAGACCCAGTACTTC.

The CDR3 loop is CASSSQVSGSTGELFF. The CDR3, as DNA: TGCGCCAGCAGCTCCCAGGTTAGCGGGAGTACCGGGGAGCTGTTTTTT. This chain uses TRBV5-1 with TRBJ2-2; TRBD2 matches 9 bases. The CDR3 loop spans 16 amino acids. Germline V gene data show CDR1 as SGHRS and CDR2 as YFSETQ. J was trimmed by 5 bases and V by 3 bases; bases with no gene match: 8. The entire variable domain, with the rest obtained from reference TRBV5-1 and TRBJ2-2, is as follows: KAGVTQTPRYLIKTRGQQVTLSCSPISGHRSVSWYQQTPGQGLQFLFEYFSETQRNKGNFPGRFSGRQFSNSRSEMNVSTLELGDSALYLCASSSQVSGSTGELFFGEGSRLTVL.

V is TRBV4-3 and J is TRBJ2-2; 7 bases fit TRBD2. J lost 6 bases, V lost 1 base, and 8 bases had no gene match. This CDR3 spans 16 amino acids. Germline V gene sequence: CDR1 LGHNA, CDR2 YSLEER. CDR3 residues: CASSQGLAPLAGELFF. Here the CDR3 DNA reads TGCGCCAGCAGCCAAGGACTAGCCCCCTTGGCCGGGGAGCTGTTTTTT.

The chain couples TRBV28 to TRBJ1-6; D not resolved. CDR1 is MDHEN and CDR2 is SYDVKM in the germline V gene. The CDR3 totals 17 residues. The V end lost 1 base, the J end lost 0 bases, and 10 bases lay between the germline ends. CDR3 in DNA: TGTGCCAGCAGTTTATCGGGCGGATTCTCCTATAATTCACCCCTCCACTTT. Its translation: CASSLSGGFSYNSPLHF.

CDR3 nucleotide sequence: TGCGCCAGCAGCCCGGAGCCTAGCGGATACAATGAGCAGTTCTTC. Encoded protein: CASSPEPSGYNEQFF. The chain has TRBV5-1 and TRBJ2-1; 7 bases map to TRBD2. Germline CDR1 reads SGHRS; CDR2 reads YFSETQ. This CDR3 has 15 amino acids. The V gene end was trimmed by 4 bases and the J gene end by 4 bases; junction bases not matched to a gene: 8.

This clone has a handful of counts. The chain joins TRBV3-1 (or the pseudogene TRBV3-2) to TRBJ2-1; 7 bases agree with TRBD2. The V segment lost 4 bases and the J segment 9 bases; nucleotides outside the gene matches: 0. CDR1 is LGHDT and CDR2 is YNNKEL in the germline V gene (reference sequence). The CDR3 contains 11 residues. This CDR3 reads CASSRLAEQFF. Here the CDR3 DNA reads TGTGCCAGCAGCCGACTAGCTGAGCAGTTCTTC.

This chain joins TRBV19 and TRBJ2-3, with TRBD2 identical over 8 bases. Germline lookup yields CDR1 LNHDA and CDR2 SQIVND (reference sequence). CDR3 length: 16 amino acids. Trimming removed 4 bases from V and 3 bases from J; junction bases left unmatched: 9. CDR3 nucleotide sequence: TGTGCCAGTAGTACTCTCGGCGGGGGGACGACAGATACGCAGTATTTT. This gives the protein CASSTLGGGTTDTQYF.

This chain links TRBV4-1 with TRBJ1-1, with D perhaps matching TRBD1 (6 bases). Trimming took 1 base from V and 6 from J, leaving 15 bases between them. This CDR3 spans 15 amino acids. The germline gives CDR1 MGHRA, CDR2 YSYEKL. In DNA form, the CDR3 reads TGCGCCAGCAGCCAAGGTAGGGGGGGGTGGGCTGAAGCTTTCTTT. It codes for CASSQGRGGWAEAFF.

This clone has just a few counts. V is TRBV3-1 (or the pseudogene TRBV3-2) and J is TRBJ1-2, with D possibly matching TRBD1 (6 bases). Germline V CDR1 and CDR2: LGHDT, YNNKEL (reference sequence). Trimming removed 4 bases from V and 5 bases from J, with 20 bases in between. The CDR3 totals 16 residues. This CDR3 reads CASSRGTGSRVYGYTF. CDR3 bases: TGTGCCAGCAGCCGTGGAACAGGGTCACGGGTATATGGCTACACCTTC.

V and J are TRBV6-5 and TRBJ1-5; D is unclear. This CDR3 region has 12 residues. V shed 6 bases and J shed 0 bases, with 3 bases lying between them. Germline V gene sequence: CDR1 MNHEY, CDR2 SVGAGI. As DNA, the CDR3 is TGTGCCAGCAGAATTAGCAATCAGCCCCAGCATTTT. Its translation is CASRISNQPQHF.

The CDR3 nucleotides read TGCAGCGTCCTTGAGACTAGCGGATCGGGGGAGCAGTACTTC. Translation: CSVLETSGSGEQYF. The V call is TRBV29-1, the J call TRBJ2-7, with 9 bases fitting TRBD2. V trimming: 6 bases; J trimming: 7 bases; junction bases outside the gene matches: 13. This CDR3 region has 14 residues. From germline, CDR1 is SQVTM and CDR2 ANQGSEA.

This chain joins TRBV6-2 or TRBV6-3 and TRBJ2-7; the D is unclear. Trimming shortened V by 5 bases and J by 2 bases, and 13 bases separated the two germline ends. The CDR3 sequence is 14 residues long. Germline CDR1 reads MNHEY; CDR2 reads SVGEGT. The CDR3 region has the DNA TGTGCCAGCAGTACGTTCAGGAGAACCTACGAGCAGTACTTC. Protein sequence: CASSTFRRTYEQYF.

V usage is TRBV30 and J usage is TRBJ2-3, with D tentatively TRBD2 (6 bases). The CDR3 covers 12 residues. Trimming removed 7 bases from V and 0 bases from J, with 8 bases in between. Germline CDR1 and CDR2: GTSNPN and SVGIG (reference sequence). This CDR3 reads CAYSGSTDTQYF. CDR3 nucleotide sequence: TGTGCCTACAGCGGGAGCACAGATACGCAGTATTTT.

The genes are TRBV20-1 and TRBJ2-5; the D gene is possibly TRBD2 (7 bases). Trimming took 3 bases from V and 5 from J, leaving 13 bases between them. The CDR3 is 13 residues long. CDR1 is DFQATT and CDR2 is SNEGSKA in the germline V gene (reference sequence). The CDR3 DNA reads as TGCAGTGCTAGTTGGGGGGGCCGGGAGACCCAGTACTTC. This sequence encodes CSASWGGRETQYF.

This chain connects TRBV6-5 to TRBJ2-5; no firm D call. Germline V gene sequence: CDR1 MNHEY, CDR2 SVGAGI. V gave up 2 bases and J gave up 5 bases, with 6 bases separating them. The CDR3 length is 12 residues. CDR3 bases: TGTGCCAGCAGTTACGTGGGGGAGACCCAGTACTTC. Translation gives CASSYVGETQYF.

CDR3 in amino acids: CASSLRDFETQYF. The CDR3 DNA follows: TGTGCCAGCTCCCTCCGGGACTTCGAGACCCAGTACTTC. J is TRBJ2-5 and V is TRBV5-8, with D maybe TRBD2 (6 bases). Looked up from germline, CDR1 is SGHTS and CDR2 is YDEGEE. This CDR3 comprises 13 residues. The V end was cut by 7 bases, the J end by 5 bases, with 15 bases between.

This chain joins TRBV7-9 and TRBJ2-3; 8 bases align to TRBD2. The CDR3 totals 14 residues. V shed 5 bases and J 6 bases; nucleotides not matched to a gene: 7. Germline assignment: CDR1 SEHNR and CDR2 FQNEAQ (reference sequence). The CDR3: CASSAGGGPDTQYF. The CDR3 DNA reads TGTGCCAGCAGCGCCGGGGGGGGGCCTGATACGCAGTATTTT.

The CDR3 DNA is TGTGCCAGCAGCGGTGGGGCAGGGGGTAGGCAAGAGACCCAGTACTTC. Amino acid sequence: CASSGGAGGRQETQYF. The rearrangement links TRBV9 to TRBJ2-5, with 7 positions matching TRBD1. CDR3 length: 16 residues. J lost 2 bases, V lost 3 bases, and 10 bases had no gene match. Germline CDR1 is SGDLS and CDR2 is YYNGEE.

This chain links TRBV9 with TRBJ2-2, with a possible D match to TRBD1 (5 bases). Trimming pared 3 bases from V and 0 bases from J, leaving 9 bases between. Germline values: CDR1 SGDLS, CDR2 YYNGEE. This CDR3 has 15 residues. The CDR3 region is CASSARTTNTGELFF. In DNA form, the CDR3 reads TGTGCCAGCAGCGCCCGGACAACGAACACCGGGGAGCTGTTTTTT.

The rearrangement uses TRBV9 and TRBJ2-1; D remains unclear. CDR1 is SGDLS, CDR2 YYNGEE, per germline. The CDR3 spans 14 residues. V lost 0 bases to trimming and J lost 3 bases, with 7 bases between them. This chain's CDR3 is CASSVGGNYNEQFF. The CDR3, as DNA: TGTGCCAGCAGCGTAGGGGGTAACTACAATGAGCAGTTCTTC. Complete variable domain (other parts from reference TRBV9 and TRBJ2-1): DSGVTQTPKHLITATGQRVTLRCSPRSGDLSVYWYQQSLDQGLQFLIQYYNGEERAKGNILERFSAQQFPDLHSELNLSSLELGDSALYFCASSVGGNYNEQFFGPGTRLTVL.

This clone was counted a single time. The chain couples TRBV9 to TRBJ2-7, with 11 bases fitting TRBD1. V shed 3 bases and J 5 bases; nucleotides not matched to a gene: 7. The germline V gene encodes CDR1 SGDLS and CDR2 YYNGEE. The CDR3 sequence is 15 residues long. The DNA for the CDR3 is TGTGCCAGCAGCGGGTCGGACAGGGGGCGCAACGAGCAGTACTTC. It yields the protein CASSGSDRGRNEQYF.

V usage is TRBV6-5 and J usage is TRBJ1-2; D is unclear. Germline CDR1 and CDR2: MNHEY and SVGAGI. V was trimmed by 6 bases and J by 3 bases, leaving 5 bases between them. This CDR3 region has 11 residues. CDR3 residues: CASRGDYGYTF. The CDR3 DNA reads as TGTGCCAGCAGGGGCGACTATGGCTACACCTTC.

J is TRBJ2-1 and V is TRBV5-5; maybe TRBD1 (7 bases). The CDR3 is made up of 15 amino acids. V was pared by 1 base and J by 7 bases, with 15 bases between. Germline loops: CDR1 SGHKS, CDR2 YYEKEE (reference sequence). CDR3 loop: CASSLQGGLGNEQFF. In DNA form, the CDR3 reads TGTGCCAGCAGCTTGCAGGGGGGCCTAGGGAATGAGCAGTTCTTC.

DNA for the CDR3: TGTGCCAGCAGAGCCGGGACAGGTCTAGGAAAACTGTTTTTT. Translation: CASRAGTGLGKLFF. This chain connects TRBV2 to TRBJ1-4; 8 bases map to TRBD1. The CDR3 is made up of 14 amino acids. In germline, CDR1 is SNHLY, CDR2 FYNNEI. V gave up 6 bases and J gave up 10 bases; unmatched junction bases: 10.

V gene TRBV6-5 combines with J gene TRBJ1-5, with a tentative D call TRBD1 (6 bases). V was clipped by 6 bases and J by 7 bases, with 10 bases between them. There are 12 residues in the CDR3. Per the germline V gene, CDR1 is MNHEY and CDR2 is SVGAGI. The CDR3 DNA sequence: TGTGCCAGCAGACAGGGCGACCAGCCCCAGCATTTT. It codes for CASRQGDQPQHF.

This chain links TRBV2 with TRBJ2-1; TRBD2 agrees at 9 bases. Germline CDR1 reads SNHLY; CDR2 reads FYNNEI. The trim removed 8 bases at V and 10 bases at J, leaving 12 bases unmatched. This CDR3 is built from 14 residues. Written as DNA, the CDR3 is TGTGCCAGCCAAAGGCGGCTAGCGGGGTCCGAGCAGTTCTTC. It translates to CASQRRLAGSEQFF.

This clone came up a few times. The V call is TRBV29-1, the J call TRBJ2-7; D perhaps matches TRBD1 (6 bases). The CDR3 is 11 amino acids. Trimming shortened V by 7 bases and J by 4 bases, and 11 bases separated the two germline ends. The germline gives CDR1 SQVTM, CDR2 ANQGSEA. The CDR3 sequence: CSAGQLYEQYF. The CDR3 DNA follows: TGCAGCGCCGGACAGCTTTACGAGCAGTACTTC.

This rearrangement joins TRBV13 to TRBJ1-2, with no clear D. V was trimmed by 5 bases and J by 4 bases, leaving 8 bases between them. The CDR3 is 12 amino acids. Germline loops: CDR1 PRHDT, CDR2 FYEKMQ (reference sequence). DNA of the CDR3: TGTGCCAGCAGCGCAGGCCGCTATGGCTACACCTTC. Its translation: CASSAGRYGYTF.